This T cell receptor (beta chain) was recovered during a study of blood T cells in healthy people across ages. A few counts support this clonotype. A second PCR of about 7 to 11 cycles used a sample-barcoded 5' primer and a J-beta primer mix. TCRdb reprocessed the 5' RACE reads via MiXCR and lists one record per CDR3 protein. The table includes approximately 800,000 distinct CDR3 sequences, about 61% detected once. The junction had 6 bases not matched to a gene; V was cut back by 5 bases and J by 4 bases. The CDR3 sequence is 14 residues long. Germline V CDR1 and CDR2: MDHEN, SYDVKM. The sequenced sample consisted of blood. This TCR derives from a man aged 40-50 years in good health. V and J are TRBV28 and TRBJ2-5; 8 bases fit TRBD1. DNA for the CDR3: TGTGCCAGCAGTGCCGGACAGGGAGCAGAGACCCAGTACTTC. Protein product: CASSAGQGAETQYF. The entire variable domain, with the rest obtained from reference TRBV28 and TRBJ2-5, is as follows: DVKVTQSSRYLVKRTGEKVFLECVQDMDHENMFWYRQDPGLGLRLIYFSYDVKMKEKGDIPEGYSVSREKKERFSLILESASTNQTSMYLCASSAGQGAETQYFGPGTRLLVL.